These 3 T cell receptor beta chains were sequenced from one sample in a study of T cells in localized non-small cell lung cancer. Clones were sequenced by immunoSEQ multiplex PCR, and TCRdb holds only the in-frame ones, with some missing. Of around 140,000 clones in the sample, roughly 90% are singletons; the top ten hold 1.7%. The material was peripheral blood, obtained before any cancer treatment. All receptors derive from a female donor over 55 with stage I lung adenocarcinoma.

The chain has TRBV23-1 and TRBJ2-5; 7 positions agree with TRBD2. TRBV23-1 is designated an ORF whose function remains uncertain. The CDR3 extends over 19 amino acids. Trimming took 3 bases from V and 3 from J; bases not matched to a gene: 19. The CDR3 here is CASSHPNQRDHKDKETQYF. CDR3 nucleotide sequence: TGCGCCAGCAGTCACCCAAATCAGCGGGACCACAAAGATAAAGAGACCCAGTACTTC.

CDR3 sequence reads: CASSYRDPPRDEQFF. In nucleotides, the CDR3 is TGTGCCAGCAGTTATCGGGACCCGCCTAGGGATGAGCAGTTCTTC. V usage is TRBV6-5 and J usage is TRBJ2-1; D possibly matches TRBD1 or TRBD2 (5 bases each). This CDR3 region has 15 residues. Trimming took off 3 bases at V and 8 bases at J, with 17 bases between the two ends. Germline-derived CDR1 and CDR2 are MNHEY and SVGAGI.

The chain carries TRBV27 and TRBJ2-7, with D maybe TRBD2 (6 bases). This CDR3 contains 20 residues. V was trimmed by 2 bases and J by 3 bases, leaving 29 bases between them. CDR1 and CDR2 (germline): MNHEY, SMNVEV (reference sequence). CDR3 nucleotides: TGTGCCAGCAGTTTAGATCGTGGGGAGAAAGCGGGTGACGGGAGCTACGAGCAGTACTTC. It yields the protein CASSLDRGEKAGDGSYEQYF.